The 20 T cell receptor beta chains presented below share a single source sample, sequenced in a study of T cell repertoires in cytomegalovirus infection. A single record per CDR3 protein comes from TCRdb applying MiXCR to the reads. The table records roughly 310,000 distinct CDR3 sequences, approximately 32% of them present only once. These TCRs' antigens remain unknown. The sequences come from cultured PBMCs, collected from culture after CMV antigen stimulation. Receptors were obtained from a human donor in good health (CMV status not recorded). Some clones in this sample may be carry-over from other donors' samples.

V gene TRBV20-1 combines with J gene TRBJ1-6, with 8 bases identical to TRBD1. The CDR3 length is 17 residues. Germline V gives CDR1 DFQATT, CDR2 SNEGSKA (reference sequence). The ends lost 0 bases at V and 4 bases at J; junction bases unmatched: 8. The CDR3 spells CSAREPRDRLYNSPLHF. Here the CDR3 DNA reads TGCAGTGCTAGAGAGCCCCGGGACAGGCTTTATAATTCACCCCTCCACTTT.

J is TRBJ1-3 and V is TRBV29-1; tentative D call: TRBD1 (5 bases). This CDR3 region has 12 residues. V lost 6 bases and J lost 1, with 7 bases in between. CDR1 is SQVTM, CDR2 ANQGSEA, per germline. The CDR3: CSVQGSGNTIYF. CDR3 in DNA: TGCAGCGTGCAGGGTTCTGGAAACACCATATATTTT.

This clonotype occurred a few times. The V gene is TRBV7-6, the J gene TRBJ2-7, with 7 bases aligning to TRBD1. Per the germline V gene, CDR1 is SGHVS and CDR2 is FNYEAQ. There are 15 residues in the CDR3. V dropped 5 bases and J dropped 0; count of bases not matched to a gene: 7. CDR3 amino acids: CASSHDRAPSYEQYF. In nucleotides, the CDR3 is TGTGCCAGCAGCCACGACAGGGCTCCCTCCTACGAGCAGTACTTC.

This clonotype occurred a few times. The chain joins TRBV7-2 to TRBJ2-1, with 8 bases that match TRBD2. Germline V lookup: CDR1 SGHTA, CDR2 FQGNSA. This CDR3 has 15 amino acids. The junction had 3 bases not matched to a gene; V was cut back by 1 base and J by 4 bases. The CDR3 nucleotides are TGTGCCAGCAGCTTAGTGGGACTAGAATACAATGAGCAGTTCTTC. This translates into CASSLVGLEYNEQFF. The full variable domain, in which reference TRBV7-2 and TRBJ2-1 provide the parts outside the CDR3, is GAGVSQSPSNKVTEKGKDVELRCDPISGHTALYWYRQSLGQGLEFLIYFQGNSAPDKSGLPSDRFSAERTGGSVSTLTIQRTQQEDSAVYLCASSLVGLEYNEQFFGPGTRLTVL.

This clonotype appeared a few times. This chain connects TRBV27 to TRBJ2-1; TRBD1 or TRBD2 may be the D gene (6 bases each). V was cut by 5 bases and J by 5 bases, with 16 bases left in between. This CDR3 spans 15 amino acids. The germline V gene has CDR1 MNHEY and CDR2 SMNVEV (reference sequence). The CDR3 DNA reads TGTGCCAGCAGTCGATCTACGAGGGGGGACAATGAGCAGTTCTTC. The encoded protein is CASSRSTRGDNEQFF.

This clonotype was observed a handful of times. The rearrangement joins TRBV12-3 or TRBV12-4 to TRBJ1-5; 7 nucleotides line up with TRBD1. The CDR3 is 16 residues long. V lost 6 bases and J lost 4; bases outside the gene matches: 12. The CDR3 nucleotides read TGTGCCAGCAGCTCTTTCCCGGGACAGCAAAATCAGCCCCAGCATTTT. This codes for CASSSFPGQQNQPQHF.

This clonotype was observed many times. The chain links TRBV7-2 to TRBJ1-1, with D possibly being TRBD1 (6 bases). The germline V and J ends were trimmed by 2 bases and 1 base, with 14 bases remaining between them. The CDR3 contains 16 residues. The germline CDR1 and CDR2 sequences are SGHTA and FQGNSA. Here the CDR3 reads CASSLTFDRRNTEAFF. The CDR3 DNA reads TGTGCCAGCAGCTTAACGTTTGACAGGCGGAACACTGAAGCTTTCTTT.

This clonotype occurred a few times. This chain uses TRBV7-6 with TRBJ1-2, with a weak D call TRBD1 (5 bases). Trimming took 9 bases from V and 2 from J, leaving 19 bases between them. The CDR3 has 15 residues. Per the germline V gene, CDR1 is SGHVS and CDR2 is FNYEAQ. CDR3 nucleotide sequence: TGTGCCAGTTCTCGCAGGGCGGGACCGAACTATGGCTACACCTTC. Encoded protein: CASSRRAGPNYGYTF. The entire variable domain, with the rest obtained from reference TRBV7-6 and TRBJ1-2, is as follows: GAGVSQSPRYKVTKRGQDVALRCDPISGHVSLYWYRQALGQGPEFLTYFNYEAQQDKSGLPNDRFSAERPEGSISTLTIQRTEQRDSAMYRCASSRRAGPNYGYTFGSGTRLTVV.

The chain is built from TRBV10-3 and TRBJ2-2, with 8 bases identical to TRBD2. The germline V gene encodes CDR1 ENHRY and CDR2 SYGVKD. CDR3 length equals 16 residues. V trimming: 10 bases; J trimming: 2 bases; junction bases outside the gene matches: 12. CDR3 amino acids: CATLYTSGKNTGELFF. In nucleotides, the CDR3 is TGTGCCACGCTGTACACTAGCGGAAAAAACACCGGGGAGCTGTTTTTT.

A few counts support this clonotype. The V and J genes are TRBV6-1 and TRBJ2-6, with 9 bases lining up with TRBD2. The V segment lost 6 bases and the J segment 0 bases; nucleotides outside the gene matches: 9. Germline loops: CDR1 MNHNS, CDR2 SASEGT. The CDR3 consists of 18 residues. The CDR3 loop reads CASSYLSGSSSGANVLTF. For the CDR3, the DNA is TGTGCCAGCAGCTACCTTAGCGGGAGTAGCTCTGGGGCCAACGTCCTGACTTTC.

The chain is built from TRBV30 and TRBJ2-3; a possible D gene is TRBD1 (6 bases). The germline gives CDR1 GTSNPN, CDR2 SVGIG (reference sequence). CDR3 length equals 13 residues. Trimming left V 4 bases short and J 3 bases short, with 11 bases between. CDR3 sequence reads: CAWKGHTTDTQYF. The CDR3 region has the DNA TGTGCCTGGAAGGGACATACGACAGATACGCAGTATTTT.

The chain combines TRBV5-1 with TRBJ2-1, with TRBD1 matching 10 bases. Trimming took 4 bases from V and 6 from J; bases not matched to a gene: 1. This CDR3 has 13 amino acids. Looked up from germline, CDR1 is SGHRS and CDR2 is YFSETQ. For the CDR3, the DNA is TGCGCCAGCAGCGGACAGGGGGGCAATGAGCAGTTCTTC. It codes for CASSGQGGNEQFF.

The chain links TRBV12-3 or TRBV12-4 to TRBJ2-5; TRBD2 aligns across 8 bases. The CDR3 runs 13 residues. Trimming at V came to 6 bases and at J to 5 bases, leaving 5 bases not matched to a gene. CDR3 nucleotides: TGTGCCAGCAGGGGACTAGTGGGGGAGACCCAGTACTTC. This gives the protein CASRGLVGETQYF.

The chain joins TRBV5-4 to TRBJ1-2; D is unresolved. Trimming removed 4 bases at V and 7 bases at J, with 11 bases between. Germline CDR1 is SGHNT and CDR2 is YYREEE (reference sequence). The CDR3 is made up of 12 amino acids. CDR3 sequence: CASSGLIGGYTF. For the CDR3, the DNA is TGTGCCAGCAGCGGTCTGATCGGTGGCTACACCTTC.

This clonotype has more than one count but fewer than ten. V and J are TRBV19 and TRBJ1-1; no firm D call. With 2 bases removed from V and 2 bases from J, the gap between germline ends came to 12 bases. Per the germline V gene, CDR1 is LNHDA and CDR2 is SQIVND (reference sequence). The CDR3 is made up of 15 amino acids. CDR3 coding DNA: TGTGCCAGTAGTATACCGGCAGCCTCTAACACTGAAGCTTTCTTT. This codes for CASSIPAASNTEAFF.

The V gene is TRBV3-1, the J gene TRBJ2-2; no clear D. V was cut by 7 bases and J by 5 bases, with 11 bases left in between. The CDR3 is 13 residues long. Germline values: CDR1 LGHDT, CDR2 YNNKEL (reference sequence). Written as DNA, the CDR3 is TGTGCCAGCACCACAATGGGGACCGGGGAGCTGTTTTTT. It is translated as CASTTMGTGELFF.

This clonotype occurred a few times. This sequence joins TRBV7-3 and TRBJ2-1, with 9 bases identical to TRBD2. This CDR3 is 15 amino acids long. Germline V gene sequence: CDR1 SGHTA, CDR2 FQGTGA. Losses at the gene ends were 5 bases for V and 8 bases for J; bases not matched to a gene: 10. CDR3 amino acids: CASSDPSGIGDEQFF. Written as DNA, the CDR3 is TGTGCCAGCAGCGACCCTAGCGGGATAGGAGATGAGCAGTTCTTC.

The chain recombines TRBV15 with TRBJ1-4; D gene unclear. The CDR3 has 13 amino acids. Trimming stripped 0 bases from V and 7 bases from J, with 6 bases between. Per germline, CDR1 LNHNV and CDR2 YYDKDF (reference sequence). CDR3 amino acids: CATSRDTAEKLFF. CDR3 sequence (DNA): TGTGCCACCAGCAGAGATACTGCTGAAAAACTGTTTTTT.

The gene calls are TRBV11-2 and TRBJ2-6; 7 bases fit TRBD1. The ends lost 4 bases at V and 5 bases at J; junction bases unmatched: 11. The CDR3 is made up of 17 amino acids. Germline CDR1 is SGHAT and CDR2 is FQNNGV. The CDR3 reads CASSSSGQALRANVLTF. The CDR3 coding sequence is TGTGCCAGCAGCTCCTCAGGACAGGCCCTGAGGGCCAACGTCCTGACTTTC.

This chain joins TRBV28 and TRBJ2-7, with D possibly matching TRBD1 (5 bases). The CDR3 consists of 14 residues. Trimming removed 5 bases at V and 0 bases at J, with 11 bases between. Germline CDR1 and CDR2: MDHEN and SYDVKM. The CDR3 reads CASSLTAHSYEQYF. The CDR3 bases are TGTGCCAGCAGTCTGACAGCCCACTCCTACGAGCAGTACTTC.